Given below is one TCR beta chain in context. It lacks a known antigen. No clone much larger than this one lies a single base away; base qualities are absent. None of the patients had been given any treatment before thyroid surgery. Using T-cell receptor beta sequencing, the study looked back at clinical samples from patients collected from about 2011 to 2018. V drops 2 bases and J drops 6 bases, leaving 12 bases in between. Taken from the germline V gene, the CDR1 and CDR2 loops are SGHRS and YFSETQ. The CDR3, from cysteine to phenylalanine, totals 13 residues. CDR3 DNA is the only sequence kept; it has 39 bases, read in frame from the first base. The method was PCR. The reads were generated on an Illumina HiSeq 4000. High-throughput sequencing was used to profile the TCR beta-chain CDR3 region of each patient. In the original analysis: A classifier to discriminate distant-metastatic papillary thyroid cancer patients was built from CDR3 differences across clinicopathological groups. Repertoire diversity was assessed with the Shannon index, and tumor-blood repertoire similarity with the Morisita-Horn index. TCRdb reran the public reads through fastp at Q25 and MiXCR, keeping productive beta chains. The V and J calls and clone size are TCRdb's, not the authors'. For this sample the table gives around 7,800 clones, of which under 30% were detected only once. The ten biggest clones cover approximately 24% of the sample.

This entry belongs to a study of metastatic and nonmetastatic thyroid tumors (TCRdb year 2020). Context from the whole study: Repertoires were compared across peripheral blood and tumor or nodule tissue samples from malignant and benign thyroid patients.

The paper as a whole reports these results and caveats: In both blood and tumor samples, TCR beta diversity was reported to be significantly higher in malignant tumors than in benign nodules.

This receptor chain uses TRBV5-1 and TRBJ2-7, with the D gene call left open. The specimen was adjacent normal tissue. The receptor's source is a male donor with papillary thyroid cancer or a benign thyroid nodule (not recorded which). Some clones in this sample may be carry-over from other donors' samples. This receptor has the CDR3 CASSLLRGSEQYF. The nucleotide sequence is TGCGCCAGCAGCTTACTTAGAGGCTCCGAGCAGTACTTC.